Each of the 4 T cell receptor beta chains below was sequenced from the same sample in a study of blood T cell repertoires in COVID-19. This table comes from immunoSEQ multiplex PCR, and its TCRdb copy is limited to in-frame clones, with some not included. The top ten clones hold under 3.5% of a sample with 200,000 to 250,000 clones, approximately 84% of them seen once. Sequenced: peripheral blood. The receptors derive from a man aged 50 or older who had recovered from COVID-19.

This chain uses TRBV5-8 with TRBJ2-1; 8 bases fit TRBD1. This CDR3 comprises 16 residues. CDR1 is SGHTS and CDR2 is YDEGEE in the germline V gene. J lost 8 bases, V lost 7 bases, and 17 bases had no gene match. Written as DNA, the CDR3 is TGTGCCAGCGTCAGGTCTCAGGGGGCTAGCGAGTATGAGCAGTTCTTC. Translated: CASVRSQGASEYEQFF.

This chain links TRBV14 with TRBJ2-1, with 11 bases identical to TRBD2. This CDR3 has 16 amino acids. Germline assignment: CDR1 SGHDN and CDR2 FVKESK. J gave up 12 bases and V 4 bases, and 14 bases lay outside the gene matches. The CDR3 bases are TGTGCCAGCAGCCCTGCAGGGGCTAGCGGGGGGATCGGGCAGTTCTTC. This translates into CASSPAGASGGIGQFF. The complete variable domain, with remaining parts taken from reference TRBV14 and TRBJ2-1, reads EAGVTQFPSHSVIEKGQTVTLRCDPISGHDNLYWYRRVMGKEIKFLLHFVKESKQDESGMPNNRFLAERTGGTYSTLKVQPAELEDSGVYFCASSPAGASGGIGQFFGPGTRLTVL.

The chain combines TRBV28 with TRBJ2-1, with D unresolved. The CDR3 loop spans 14 amino acids. Germline CDR1 MDHEN, CDR2 SYDVKM. With 2 bases removed from V and 7 bases from J, the gap between germline ends came to 12 bases. The CDR3 DNA reads as TGTGCCAGCAGTTTAGTTGCCCCTAGGAATGAGCAGTTCTTC. It is translated as CASSLVAPRNEQFF.

V usage is TRBV6-4 and J usage is TRBJ1-2, with TRBD1 as a possible D gene (6 bases). Trimming took 6 bases from V and 4 from J, leaving 21 bases between them. This CDR3 comprises 16 residues. Looked up from germline, CDR1 is MRHNA and CDR2 is SNTAGT. CDR3 sequence: CASSYRTDRFPYGYTF. The DNA of the CDR3 is TGTGCCAGCAGCTACCGGACAGACCGTTTCCCCTATGGCTACACCTTC.